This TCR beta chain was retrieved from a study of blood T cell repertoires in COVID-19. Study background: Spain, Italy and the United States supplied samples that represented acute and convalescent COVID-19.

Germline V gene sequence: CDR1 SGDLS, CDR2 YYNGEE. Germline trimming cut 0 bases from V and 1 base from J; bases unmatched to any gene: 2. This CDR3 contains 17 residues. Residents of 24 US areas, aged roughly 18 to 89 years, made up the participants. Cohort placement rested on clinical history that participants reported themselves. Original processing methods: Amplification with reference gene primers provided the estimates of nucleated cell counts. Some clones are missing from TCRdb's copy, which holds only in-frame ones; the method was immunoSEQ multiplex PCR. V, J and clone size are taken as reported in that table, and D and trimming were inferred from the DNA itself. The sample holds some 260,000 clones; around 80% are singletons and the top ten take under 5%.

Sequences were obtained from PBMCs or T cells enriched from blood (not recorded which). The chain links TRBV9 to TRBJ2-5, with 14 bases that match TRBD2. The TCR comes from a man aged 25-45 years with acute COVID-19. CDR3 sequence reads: CASSVGLAGGAQETQYF. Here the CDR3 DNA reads TGTGCCAGCAGCGTAGGACTAGCGGGAGGGGCCCAAGAGACCCAGTACTTC.